The source of this T cell receptor (beta chain) is a study of CD8 T cells in ankylosing spondylitis. The CDR3 runs 15 residues. Trimming took off 1 base at V and 1 base at J, with 9 bases between the two ends. Germline V gene data show CDR1 as SGHVT and CDR2 as SQSDAQ. Study observations and caveats: Some of these motif variants have turned up before, in reports on reactive arthritis synovial fluid and blood. A TCR beta motif made of about 8 highly homologous variants seemed typical of ankylosing spondylitis blood.

TCRdb reprocessed the 5' RACE reads with MiXCR, giving one entry per CDR3 protein. Of 200,000 to 250,000 distinct CDR3 sequences listed, around 18% were seen once; the top ten hold about 39%. This clonotype was found a few times. Its target is unknown. What was sequenced was blood, either unsorted or a sorted T cell fraction (not recorded which). The rearrangement uses TRBV7-4 and TRBJ2-3, with a possible D match to TRBD2 (6 bases). The TCR originated in a male donor with ankylosing spondylitis. The CDR3: CASSLDPSGTDTQYF. DNA of the CDR3: TGTGCCAGCAGCTTAGATCCTAGCGGCACAGATACGCAGTATTTT.